The entry that follows covers one T cell receptor (beta chain) sequence. The antigen remains undetermined. V was shortened by 4 bases and J by 5 bases, with 12 bases between the two germline ends. CDR1 and CDR2 (germline): SGHRS, YFSETQ. The CDR3 contains 14 residues. The sample originates from a study of T cells in tuberculosis. In the study overall: IGRA-negative adolescents, IGRA-positive adolescents with latent tuberculosis and adults with active tuberculosis formed this South African cohort. Study-wide results and limits: Active tuberculosis TCR-alpha repertoires lay closer to GMM-specific TCRs than IGRA-negative controls, suggesting clonal expansion. Samples were chosen by availability of cryopreserved specimens.

Time point here: new active TB diagnosis, blood taken before or within 7 days of starting treatment. Unsorted cryopreserved PBMC were sequenced, averaging approximately 100,000 T cells per clinical donor. TCRdb's table, derived via immunoSEQ multiplex PCR, lists solely in-frame clones and lacks some. The table records 40,000 or so clones, approximately 93% of them present only once. The clonotype originates from an adult with tuberculosis. The sequencing used PBMCs, collected at tuberculosis diagnosis. The chain joins TRBV5-1 to TRBJ2-2; a weak D match, TRBD1 (5 bases). The CDR3 reads CASSEQGRTGELFF. The CDR3 DNA reads TGCGCCAGCAGCGAGCAGGGAAGGACCGGGGAGCTGTTTTTT.